The 10 T cell receptor beta chains presented below share a single source sample, sequenced in a study of OX40 agonist ivuxolimab in advanced cancers. Sequencing used immunoSEQ multiplex PCR; TCRdb keeps in-frame clones, though not all of them. The repertoire holds 45,000 to 65,000 clones, with 80% to 85% as singletons. The material sequenced was CD4+ or CD8+ T cells sorted from blood, taken in a trial of the OX40 agonist ivuxolimab. These receptor sequences come from an adult with an advanced solid tumor such as melanoma, head and neck, liver or kidney cancer.

This clone was observed a handful of times. This sequence joins TRBV2 and TRBJ2-7; 8 bases agree with TRBD1. After removal of 0 bases from V and 2 bases from J, the junction contained 3 bases not matched to a gene. In germline, CDR1 is SNHLY, CDR2 FYNNEI. This CDR3 has 15 amino acids. The DNA for the CDR3 is TGTGCCAGCAGTGAAGCGCCGACAGGGGCCTACGAGCAGTACTTC. It translates to CASSEAPTGAYEQYF.

The gene calls are TRBV19 and TRBJ2-5; TRBD1 aligns across 8 bases. The CDR3 has 16 amino acids. The germline gives CDR1 LNHDA, CDR2 SQIVND (reference sequence). After removal of 3 bases from V and 2 bases from J, the junction contained 8 bases not matched to a gene. The CDR3 DNA sequence: TGTGCCAGTAGTATTAGACTCGGACAGGGACAAGAGACCCAGTACTTC. This codes for CASSIRLGQGQETQYF.

The chain couples TRBV7-9 to TRBJ1-5; a weak D match, TRBD1 (5 bases). Germline loops: CDR1 SEHNR, CDR2 FQNEAQ (reference sequence). V gave up 1 base and J gave up 4 bases, with 8 bases separating them. This CDR3 has 14 residues. CDR3 sequence reads: CASSLGGGNQPQHF. For the CDR3, the DNA is TGTGCCAGCAGCTTAGGGGGGGGGAATCAGCCCCAGCATTTT.

The chain employs TRBV11-2 and TRBJ2-2, with TRBD1 identical over 8 bases. The CDR3 loop spans 16 amino acids. CDR1 is SGHAT, CDR2 FQNNGV, per germline. Germline trimming cut 0 bases from V and 7 bases from J; bases unmatched to any gene: 7. In DNA form, the CDR3 reads TGTGCCAGCAGCTTAGATGCAGGGGGCTGGGACGGGGAGCTGTTTTTT. Translated: CASSLDAGGWDGELFF. Full variable domain (outside the CDR3, taken from reference TRBV11-2 and TRBJ2-2): EAGVAQSPRYKIIEKRQSVAFWCNPISGHATLYWYQQILGQGPKLLIQFQNNGVVDDSQLPKDRFSAERLKGVDSTLKIQPAKLEDSAVYLCASSLDAGGWDGELFFGEGSRLTVL.

The V and J genes are TRBV7-3 and TRBJ2-3; 11 bases line up with TRBD2. CDR3 size: 16 residues. The V gene end was trimmed by 5 bases and the J gene end by 6 bases; junction bases not matched to a gene: 10. Germline CDR1 and CDR2: SGHTA and FQGTGA. CDR3 coding DNA: TGTGCCAGCAGCCCAGGCTCTAGCGGGGGGTGGGATACGCAGTATTTT. It yields the protein CASSPGSSGGWDTQYF.

This clone was counted only a few times. The gene calls are TRBV29-1 and TRBJ2-5, with a possible D match to TRBD2 (5 bases). There are 12 residues in the CDR3. CDR1 SQVTM and CDR2 ANQGSEA come from the germline V gene. V shed 5 bases and J shed 7 bases, with 14 bases lying between them. The CDR3 is CSVQVGRGTQYF. The DNA for the CDR3 is TGCAGCGTTCAAGTAGGGAGAGGGACCCAGTACTTC.

V gene TRBV7-8 combines with J gene TRBJ1-2; possible D gene TRBD1, 6 bases. This CDR3 contains 17 residues. Between the trimmed V and J ends, which lost 3 bases and 1 base, there was a span of 18 bases. The germline V gene has CDR1 SGHVS and CDR2 FQNEAQ. The CDR3 region has the DNA TGTGCCAGCAGCTTTGCGTCACAGGGTAGGGGTAACTATGGCTACACCTTC. It is translated as CASSFASQGRGNYGYTF.

This chain links TRBV19 with TRBJ1-4, with 9 positions matching TRBD1. The V gene's germline CDR1 is LNHDA and CDR2 SQIVND (reference sequence). The CDR3 length is 13 residues. With V trimmed by 6 bases and J by 8 bases, 4 bases remained unmatched. CDR3 sequence: CASRRTGVEKLFF. The DNA for the CDR3 is TGTGCCAGTAGAAGGACAGGGGTGGAAAAACTGTTTTTT.

J is TRBJ2-5 and V is TRBV7-6, with D possibly matching TRBD2 (5 bases). V was trimmed by 0 bases and J by 4 bases, leaving 9 bases between them. Germline-derived CDR1 and CDR2 are SGHVS and FNYEAQ. The CDR3 length is 14 residues. The CDR3 coding sequence is TGTGCCAGCAGCTTAGCTCCAGCGGTAGAGACCCAGTACTTC. Translated, it gives CASSLAPAVETQYF. The whole variable domain, filled in from reference TRBV7-6 and TRBJ2-5, reads GAGVSQSPRYKVTKRGQDVALRCDPISGHVSLYWYRQALGQGPEFLTYFNYEAQQDKSGLPNDRFSAERPEGSISTLTIQRTEQRDSAMYRCASSLAPAVETQYFGPGTRLLVL.

J is TRBJ2-7 and V is TRBV7-3; D is ambiguous. The length of the CDR3 is 12 residues. Germline CDR1 reads SGHTA; CDR2 reads FQGTGA. The V and J ends lost 2 bases and 6 bases respectively, with 8 bases between them. The CDR3 DNA sequence: TGTGCCAGCAGCTTAGACGCCAGCGAGCAGTACTTC. Amino acid sequence: CASSLDASEQYF. Variable domain in full (rest from reference TRBV7-3 and TRBJ2-7): GAGVSQTPSNKVTEKGKYVELRCDPISGHTALYWYRQSLGQGPEFLIYFQGTGAADDSGLPNDRFFAVRPEGSVSTLKIQRTERGDSAVYLCASSLDASEQYFGPGTRLTVT.